This T cell receptor beta chain was identified in a study of blood T cell repertoires in COVID-19. Donors of Cohort 3 who recovered were those that had two negative PCRs, clearance, or symptom resolution. With 2 bases removed from V and 2 bases from J, the gap between germline ends came to 12 bases. The CDR3 runs 15 residues. From germline, CDR1 is LGHDT and CDR2 YNNKEL (reference sequence). How the authors handled the data: Amplified reference gene primers provided the basis for estimating nucleated cell counts. Profiled with immunoSEQ multiplex PCR; TCRdb holds only in-frame clones, not every one. The V and J calls and clone size are taken from that table; D and trimming were inferred from the DNA. The table has about 400,000 clones, around 92% seen once; the top ten hold about 1.7%.

Sequenced: PBMCs or T cells enriched from blood (not recorded which). The chain recombines TRBV3-1 (or the pseudogene TRBV3-2) with TRBJ1-2; no clear D gene. The receptor was derived from a young woman who had recovered from COVID-19. CDR3 sequence reads: CASSQKSGENYGYTF. Written as DNA, the CDR3 is TGTGCCAGCAGCCAAAAAAGTGGAGAGAACTATGGCTACACCTTC.